Included here is one TCR beta chain sequence, with context. Its specificity is not known. CDR3 size: 13 residues. Germline CDR1 and CDR2: SEHNR and FQNEAQ (reference sequence). V gave up 5 bases and J gave up 7 bases; unmatched junction bases: 4. This entry belongs to a study of CD4+ T cells in melanoma. General study findings and limits: CD8+ T cell, macrophage and B cell function reportedly correlated with neoantigen-specific CD4+ T cells. Neoantigen-specific CD4+ T cells in melanoma reportedly had diverse differentiation states.

Only in-frame clones appear in the TCRdb table, and some are missing; sequencing was by immunoSEQ multiplex PCR. Here the sample spans around 15,000 clones, approximately 80% being singletons. Sequencing was carried out using cells from a culture (not recorded whether cultured in vitro). The TCR comes from a human donor with melanoma. The chain joins TRBV7-9 to TRBJ2-7; 11 bases are shared with TRBD1. The CDR3 loop reads CASSGQGAGEQYF. For the CDR3, the DNA is TGTGCCAGCAGCGGACAGGGGGCGGGGGAGCAGTACTTC.